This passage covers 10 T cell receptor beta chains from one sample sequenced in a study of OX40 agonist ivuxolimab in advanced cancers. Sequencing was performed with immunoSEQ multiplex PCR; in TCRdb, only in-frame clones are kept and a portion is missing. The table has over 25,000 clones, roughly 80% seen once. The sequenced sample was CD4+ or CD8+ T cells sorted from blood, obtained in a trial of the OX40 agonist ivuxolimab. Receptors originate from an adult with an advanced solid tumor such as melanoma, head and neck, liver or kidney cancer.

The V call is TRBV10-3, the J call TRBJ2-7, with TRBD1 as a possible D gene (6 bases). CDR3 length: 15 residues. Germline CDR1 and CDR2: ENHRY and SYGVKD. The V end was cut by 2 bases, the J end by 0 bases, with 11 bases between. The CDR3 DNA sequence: TGTGCCATCAGTGAGGCAGGGGTGAGCTCCTACGAGCAGTACTTC. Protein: CAISEAGVSSYEQYF.

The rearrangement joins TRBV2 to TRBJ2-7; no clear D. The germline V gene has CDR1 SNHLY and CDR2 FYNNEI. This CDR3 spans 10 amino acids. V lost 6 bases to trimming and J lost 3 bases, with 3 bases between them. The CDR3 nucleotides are TGTGCCAGCAGCTACTACGAGCAGTACTTC. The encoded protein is CASSYYEQYF.

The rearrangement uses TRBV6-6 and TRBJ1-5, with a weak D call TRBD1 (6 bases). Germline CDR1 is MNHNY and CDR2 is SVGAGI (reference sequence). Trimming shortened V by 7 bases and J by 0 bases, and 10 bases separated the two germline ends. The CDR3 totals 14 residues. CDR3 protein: CASTGEISNQPQHF. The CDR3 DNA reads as TGTGCCAGCACAGGGGAGATTAGCAATCAGCCCCAGCATTTT.

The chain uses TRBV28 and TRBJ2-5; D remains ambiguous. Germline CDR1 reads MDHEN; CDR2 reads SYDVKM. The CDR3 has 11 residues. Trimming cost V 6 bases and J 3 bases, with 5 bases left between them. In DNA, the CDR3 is TGTGCCAGCAGCATAAAAGAGACCCAGTACTTC. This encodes CASSIKETQYF.

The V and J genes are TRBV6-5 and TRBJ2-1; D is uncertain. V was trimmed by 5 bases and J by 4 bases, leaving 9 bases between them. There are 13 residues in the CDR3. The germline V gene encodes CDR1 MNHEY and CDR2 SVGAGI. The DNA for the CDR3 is TGTGCCAGCAGTGCCCAGTCGTACAATGAGCAGTTCTTC. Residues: CASSAQSYNEQFF.

The CDR3: CASSEFRGGEQFF. Written as DNA, the CDR3 is TGTGCCAGCAGTGAATTCCGGGGAGGTGAGCAGTTCTTC. The rearrangement joins TRBV2 to TRBJ2-1; possible D gene TRBD2, 6 bases. From germline, CDR1 is SNHLY and CDR2 FYNNEI. With 2 bases removed from V and 9 bases from J, the gap between germline ends came to 11 bases. The CDR3 consists of 13 residues.

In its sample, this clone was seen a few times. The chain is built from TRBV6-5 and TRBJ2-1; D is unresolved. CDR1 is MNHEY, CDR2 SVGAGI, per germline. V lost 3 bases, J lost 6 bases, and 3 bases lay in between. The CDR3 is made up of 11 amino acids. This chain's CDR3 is CASSYPNEQFF. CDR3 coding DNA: TGTGCCAGCAGTTATCCCAATGAGCAGTTCTTC.

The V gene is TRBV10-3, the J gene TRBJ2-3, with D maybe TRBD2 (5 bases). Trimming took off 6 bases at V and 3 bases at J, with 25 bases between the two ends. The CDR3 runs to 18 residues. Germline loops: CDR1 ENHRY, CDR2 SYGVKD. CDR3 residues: CAIRALAGANEITDTQYF. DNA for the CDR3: TGTGCCATCAGGGCTCTCGCGGGCGCAAACGAGATAACAGATACGCAGTATTTT.

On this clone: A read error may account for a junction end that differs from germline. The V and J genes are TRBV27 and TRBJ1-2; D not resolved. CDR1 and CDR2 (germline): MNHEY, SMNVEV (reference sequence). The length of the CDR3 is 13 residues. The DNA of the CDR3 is TGTGCCAGCAGTCTATCAGTTCACTATGGTTACACCTTC. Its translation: CASSLSVHYGYTF.

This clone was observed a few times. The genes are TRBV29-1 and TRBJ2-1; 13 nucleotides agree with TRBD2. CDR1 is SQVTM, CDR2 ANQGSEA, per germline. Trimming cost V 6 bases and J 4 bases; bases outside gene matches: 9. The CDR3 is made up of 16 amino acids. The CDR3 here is CSVGGTSGDPYNEQFF. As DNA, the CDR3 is TGCAGCGTCGGTGGGACTAGCGGGGACCCTTACAATGAGCAGTTCTTC.